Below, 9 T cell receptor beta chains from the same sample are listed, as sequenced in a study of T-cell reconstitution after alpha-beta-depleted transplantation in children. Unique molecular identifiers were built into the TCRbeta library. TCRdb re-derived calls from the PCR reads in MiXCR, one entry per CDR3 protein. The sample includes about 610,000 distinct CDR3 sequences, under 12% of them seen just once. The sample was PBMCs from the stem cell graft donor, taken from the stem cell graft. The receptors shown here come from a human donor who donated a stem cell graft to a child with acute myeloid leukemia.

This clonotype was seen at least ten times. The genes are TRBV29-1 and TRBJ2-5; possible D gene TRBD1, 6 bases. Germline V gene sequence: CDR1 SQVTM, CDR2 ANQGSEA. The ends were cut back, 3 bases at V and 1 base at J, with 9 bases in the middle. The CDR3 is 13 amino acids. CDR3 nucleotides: TGCAGCGTTGACAGGGGCGTCCAAGAGACCCAGTACTTC. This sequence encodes CSVDRGVQETQYF.

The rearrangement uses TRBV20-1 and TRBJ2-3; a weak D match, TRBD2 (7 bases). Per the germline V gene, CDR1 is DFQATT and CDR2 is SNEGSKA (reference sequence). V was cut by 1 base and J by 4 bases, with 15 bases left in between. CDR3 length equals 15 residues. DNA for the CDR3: TGCAGTGCTAGAGTAACGGGGGGCGGCCCAGATACGCAGTATTTT. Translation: CSARVTGGGPDTQYF.

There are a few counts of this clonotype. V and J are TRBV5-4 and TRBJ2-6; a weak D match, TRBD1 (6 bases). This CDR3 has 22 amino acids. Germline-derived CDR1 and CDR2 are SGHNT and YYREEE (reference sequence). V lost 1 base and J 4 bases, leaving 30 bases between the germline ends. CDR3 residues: CASSLRLAGTGTTLRGANVLTF. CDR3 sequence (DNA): TGTGCCAGCAGCTTGAGATTAGCCGGGACCGGGACAACTCTGAGGGGGGCCAACGTCCTGACTTTC.

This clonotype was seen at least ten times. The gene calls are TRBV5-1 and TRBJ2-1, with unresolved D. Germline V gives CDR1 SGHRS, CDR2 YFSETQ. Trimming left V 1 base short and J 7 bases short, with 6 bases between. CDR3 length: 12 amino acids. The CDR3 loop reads CASSLIGNEQFF. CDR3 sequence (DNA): TGCGCCAGCAGCTTGATCGGGAATGAGCAGTTCTTC.

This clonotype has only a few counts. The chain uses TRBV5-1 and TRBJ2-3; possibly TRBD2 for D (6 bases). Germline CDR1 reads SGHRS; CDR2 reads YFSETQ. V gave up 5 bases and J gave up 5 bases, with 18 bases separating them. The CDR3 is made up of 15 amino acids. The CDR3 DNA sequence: TGCGCCAGCAGGTCTGGGGACTTCGGGGGAGATACGCAGTATTTT. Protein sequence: CASRSGDFGGDTQYF.

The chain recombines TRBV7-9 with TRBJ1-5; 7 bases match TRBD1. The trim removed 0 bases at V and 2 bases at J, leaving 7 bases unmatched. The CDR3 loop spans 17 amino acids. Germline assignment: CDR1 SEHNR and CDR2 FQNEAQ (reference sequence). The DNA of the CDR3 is TGTGCCAGCAGCTTAGCGGCCGGACAGGTGGGCAATCAGCCCCAGCATTTT. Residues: CASSLAAGQVGNQPQHF. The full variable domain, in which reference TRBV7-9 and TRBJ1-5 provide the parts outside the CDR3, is DTGVSQNPRHKITKRGQNVTFRCDPISEHNRLYWYRQTLGQGPEFLTYFQNEAQLEKSRLLSDRFSAERPKGSFSTLEIQRTEQGDSAMYLCASSLAAGQVGNQPQHFGDGTRLSIL.

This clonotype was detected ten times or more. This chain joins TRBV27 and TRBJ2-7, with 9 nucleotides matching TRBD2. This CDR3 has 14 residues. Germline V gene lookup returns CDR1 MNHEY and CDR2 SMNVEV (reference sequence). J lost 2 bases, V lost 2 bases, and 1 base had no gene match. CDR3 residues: CASSLGGRAYEQYF. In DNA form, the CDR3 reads TGTGCCAGCAGTTTAGGCGGGAGGGCCTACGAGCAGTACTTC.

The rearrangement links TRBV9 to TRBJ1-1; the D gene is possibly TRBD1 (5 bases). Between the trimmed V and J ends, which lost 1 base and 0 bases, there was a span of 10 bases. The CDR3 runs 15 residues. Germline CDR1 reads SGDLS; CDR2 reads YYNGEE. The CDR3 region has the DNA TGTGCCAGCAGCGTAACATCAGGGATGAACACTGAAGCTTTCTTT. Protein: CASSVTSGMNTEAFF.

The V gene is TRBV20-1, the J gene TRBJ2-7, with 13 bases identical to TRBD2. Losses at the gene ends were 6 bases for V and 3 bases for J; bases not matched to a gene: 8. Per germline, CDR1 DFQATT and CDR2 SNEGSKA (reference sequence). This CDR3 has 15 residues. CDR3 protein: CSAETSGRSGYEQYF. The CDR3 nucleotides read TGCAGTGCCGAGACTAGCGGGAGGTCTGGCTACGAGCAGTACTTC.